This entry concerns a single T cell receptor (beta chain). This clonotype was observed a few times. Its antigen has not been determined. Qualities for individual bases were not recorded, and no much larger clone is one base off. The data derive from a study of CD8 T cells in ankylosing spondylitis (TCRdb year 2017). Turning to the overall study: The study set out to find disease-linked TCR variants by profiling T cell receptor beta repertoires in ankylosing spondylitis patients and healthy donors. In total, the full study cohort was made up of about 110 healthy donors and 25 ankylosing spondylitis patients. Samples of peripheral blood were taken, and for ankylosing spondylitis patients, synovial fluid was collected as well.

General conclusions and limits of the study: The disease-linked clones showed a CD8+ phenotype and occurred at relatively low frequencies in peripheral blood. The disease-linked clones were reported to be significantly enriched in matched synovial fluid samples from ankylosing spondylitis patients. A TCR beta motif made up of several highly homologous amino acid variants appeared to be characteristic of blood from ankylosing spondylitis patients. Some motif variants had previously been reported in the synovial fluid and blood of reactive arthritis patients, which suggests shared mechanisms of disease initiation.

V and J are trimmed by 3 bases and 4 bases, and the gene matches miss 3 bases of the junction. The CDR3, cysteine through phenylalanine, is 14 amino acids long. Only the CDR3 DNA stays, 42 bases, in frame from base 1. The germline V gene (reference sequence) provides CDR1 SGHKS and CDR2 YYEKEE. This sample was sequenced with an Illumina HiSeq 2500. TCR beta libraries were prepared by quantitative 5'-RACE with molecular barcodes. As for the authors' bioinformatics: A new computational method, built on a probabilistic model of VDJ rearrangement, was used to identify disease-linked TCR variants. The public reads were run again by TCRdb, first through fastp at Q25 and then through MiXCR, and only productive beta chains were kept. Entries that share a CDR3 protein sequence are merged under the most common genes and DNA. The V and J calls here are based on TCRdb, not the publication. The table for this sample lists hundreds of thousands of distinct CDR3 sequences; roughly a quarter of them were counted only once. About 0.92% of the sample rests with the top ten.

Sample: blood, either unsorted or a sorted T cell fraction (not recorded which). The rearrangement joined TRBV5-5 to TRBJ1-5; TRBD1 matches 8 bases in the middle. This receptor was taken from a male donor with ankylosing spondylitis. The CDR3 protein sequence reads: CASSSGQENQPQHF. Read as DNA, the sequence is TGTGCCAGCAGCTCGGGACAGGAGAATCAGCCCCAGCATTTT.